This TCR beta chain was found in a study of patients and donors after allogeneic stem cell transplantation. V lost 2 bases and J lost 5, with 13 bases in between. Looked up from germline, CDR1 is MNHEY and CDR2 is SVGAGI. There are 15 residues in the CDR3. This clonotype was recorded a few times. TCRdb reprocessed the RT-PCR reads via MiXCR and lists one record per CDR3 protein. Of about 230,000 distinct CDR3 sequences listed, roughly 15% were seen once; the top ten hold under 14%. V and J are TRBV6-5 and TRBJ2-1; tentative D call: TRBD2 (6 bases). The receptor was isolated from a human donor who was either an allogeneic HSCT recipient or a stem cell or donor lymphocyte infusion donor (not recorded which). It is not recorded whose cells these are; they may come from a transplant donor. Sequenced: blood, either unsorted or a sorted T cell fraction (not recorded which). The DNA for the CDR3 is TGTGCCAGCAGTTACGAGAGGGCGGGAAACAATGAGCAGTTCTTC. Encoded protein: CASSYERAGNNEQFF.